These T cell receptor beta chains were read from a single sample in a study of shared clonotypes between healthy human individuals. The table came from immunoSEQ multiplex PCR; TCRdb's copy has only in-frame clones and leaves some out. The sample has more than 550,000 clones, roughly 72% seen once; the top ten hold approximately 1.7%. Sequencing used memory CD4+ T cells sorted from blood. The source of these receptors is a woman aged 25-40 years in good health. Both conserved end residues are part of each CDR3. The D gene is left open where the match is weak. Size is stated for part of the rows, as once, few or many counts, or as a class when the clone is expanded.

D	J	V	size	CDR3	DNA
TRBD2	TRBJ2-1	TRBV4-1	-	CASSQSPSGSLNEQFF	TGCGCCAGCAGCCAATCCCCTAGCGGGTCCCTCAATGAGCAGTTCTTC
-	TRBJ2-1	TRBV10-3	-	CASSMICEQFF	TGTGCCAGCTCTATGATCTGCGAGCAGTTCTTC
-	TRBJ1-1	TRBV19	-	CASSIGWRNTEAFF	TGTGCCAGTAGTATAGGTTGGAGAAACACTGAAGCTTTCTTT
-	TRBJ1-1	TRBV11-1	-	CASSFVLGEGISEAFF	TGTGCCAGCAGCTTCGTCCTGGGGGAGGGCATCTCTGAAGCTTTCTTT
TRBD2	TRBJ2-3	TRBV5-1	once	CASSQAGGGSDTQYF	TGCGCCAGCAGCCAAGCGGGAGGGGGTTCAGATACGCAGTATTTT
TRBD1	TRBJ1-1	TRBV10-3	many	CAISPGQGMTEAFF	TGTGCCATCAGCCCGGGACAGGGGATGACTGAAGCTTTCTTT
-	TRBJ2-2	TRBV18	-	CASSPVGGELFF	TGTGCCAGCTCACCCGTCGGCGGGGAGCTGTTTTTT
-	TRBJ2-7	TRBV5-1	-	CASSLPGRSSYEQYF	TGCGCCAGCAGCCTGCCGGGACGTTCCTCCTACGAGCAGTACTTC
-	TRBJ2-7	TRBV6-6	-	CASSKQGIYEQYF	TGTGCCAGCAGCAAGCAGGGGATCTACGAGCAGTACTTC
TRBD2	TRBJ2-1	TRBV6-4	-	CASSEPGLALNEQFF	TGTGCCAGCAGTGAACCGGGACTAGCCCTCAATGAGCAGTTCTTC
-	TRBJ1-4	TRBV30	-	CAWSVPGESGKLFF	TGTGCCTGGAGTGTCCCGGGTGAGTCGGGAAAACTGTTTTTT
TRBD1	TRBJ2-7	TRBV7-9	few	CASRGTAYEQYF	TGTGCCAGCAGGGGGACAGCTTACGAGCAGTACTTC
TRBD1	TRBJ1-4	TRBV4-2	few	CASSQLGTGYGEKLFF	TGTGCCAGCAGCCAACTAGGGACAGGGTATGGAGAAAAACTGTTTTTT
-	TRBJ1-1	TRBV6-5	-	CASTPNGRNTEAFF	TGTGCCAGCACTCCGAACGGGCGTAACACTGAAGCTTTCTTT
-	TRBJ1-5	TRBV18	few	CASSPRGHSNQPQHF	TGTGCCAGCTCACCAAGAGGCCATAGCAATCAGCCCCAGCATTTT
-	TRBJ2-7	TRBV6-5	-	CASSYSDSGGEQYF	TGTGCCAGCAGCTACTCGGACTCTGGGGGCGAGCAGTACTTC
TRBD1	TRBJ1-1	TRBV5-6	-	CASSSLDRDTEAFF	TGTGCCAGCAGCTCATTGGACAGGGACACTGAAGCTTTCTTT
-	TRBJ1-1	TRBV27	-	CASSLGIRTEAFF	TGTGCCAGCAGTTTAGGGATCAGGACTGAAGCTTTCTTT
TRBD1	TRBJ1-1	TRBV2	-	CASTGDSYAEAFF	TGTGCCAGCACCGGGGACAGTTACGCTGAAGCTTTCTTT
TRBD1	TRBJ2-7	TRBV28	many	CASSSTGREQYF	TGTGCCAGCAGTTCGACAGGGCGCGAGCAGTACTTC
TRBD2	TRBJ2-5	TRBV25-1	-	CASTPGRGETQYF	TGTGCCAGCACTCCCGGGAGGGGAGAGACCCAGTACTTC
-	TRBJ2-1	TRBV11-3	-	CASSSWRSSYNEQFF	TGTGCCAGCAGCTCGTGGCGGAGCTCCTACAATGAGCAGTTCTTC
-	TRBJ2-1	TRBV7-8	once	CASLLGEPEGNEQFF	TGTGCCAGCCTCCTTGGGGAGCCGGAAGGCAATGAGCAGTTCTTC